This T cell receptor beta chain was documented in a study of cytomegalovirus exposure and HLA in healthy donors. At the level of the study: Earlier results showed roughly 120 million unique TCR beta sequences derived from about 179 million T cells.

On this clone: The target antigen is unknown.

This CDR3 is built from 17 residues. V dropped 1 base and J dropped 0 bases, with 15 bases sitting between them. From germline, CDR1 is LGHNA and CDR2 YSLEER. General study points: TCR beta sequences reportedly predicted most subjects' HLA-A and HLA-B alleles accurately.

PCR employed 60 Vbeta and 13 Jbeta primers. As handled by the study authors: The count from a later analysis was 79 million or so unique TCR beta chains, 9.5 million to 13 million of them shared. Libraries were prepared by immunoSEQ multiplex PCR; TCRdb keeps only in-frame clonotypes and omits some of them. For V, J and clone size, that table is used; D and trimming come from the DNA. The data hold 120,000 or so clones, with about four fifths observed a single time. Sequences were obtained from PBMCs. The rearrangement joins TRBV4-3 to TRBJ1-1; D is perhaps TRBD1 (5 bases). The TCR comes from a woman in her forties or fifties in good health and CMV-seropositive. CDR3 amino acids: CASSQVHRSTVNTEAFF. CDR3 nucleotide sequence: TGCGCCAGCAGCCAAGTGCACCGATCGACAGTGAACACTGAAGCTTTCTTT.